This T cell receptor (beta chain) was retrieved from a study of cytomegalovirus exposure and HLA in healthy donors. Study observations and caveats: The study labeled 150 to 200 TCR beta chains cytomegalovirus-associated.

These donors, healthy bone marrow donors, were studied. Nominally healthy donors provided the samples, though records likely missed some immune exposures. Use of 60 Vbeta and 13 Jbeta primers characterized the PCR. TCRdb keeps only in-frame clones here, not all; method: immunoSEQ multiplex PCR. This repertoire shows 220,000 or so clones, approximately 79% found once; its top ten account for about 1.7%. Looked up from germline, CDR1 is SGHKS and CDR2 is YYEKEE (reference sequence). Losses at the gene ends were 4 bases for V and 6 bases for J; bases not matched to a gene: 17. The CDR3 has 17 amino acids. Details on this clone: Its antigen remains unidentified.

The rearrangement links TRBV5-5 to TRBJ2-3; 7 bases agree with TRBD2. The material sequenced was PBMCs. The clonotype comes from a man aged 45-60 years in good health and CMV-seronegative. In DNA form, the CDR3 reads TGTGCCAGCAGCCTTCGATATCGGGAGGCCCCCCACGATACGCAGTATTTT. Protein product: CASSLRYREAPHDTQYF.